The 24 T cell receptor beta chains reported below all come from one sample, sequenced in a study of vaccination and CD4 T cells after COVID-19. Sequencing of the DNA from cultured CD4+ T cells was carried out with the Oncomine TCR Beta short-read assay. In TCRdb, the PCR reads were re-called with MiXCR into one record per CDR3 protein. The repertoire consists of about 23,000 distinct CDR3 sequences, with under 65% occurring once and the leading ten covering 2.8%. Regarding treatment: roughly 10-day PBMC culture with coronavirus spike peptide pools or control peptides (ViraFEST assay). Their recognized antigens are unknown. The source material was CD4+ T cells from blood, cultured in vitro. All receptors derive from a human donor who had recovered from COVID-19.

Written as DNA, the CDR3 is TGTGCCAGCAGTTACTCGGGGAGCAATCAGCCCCAGCATTTT. As protein: CASSYSGSNQPQHF. This chain links TRBV6-2 or TRBV6-3 with TRBJ1-5; no firm D call. V was cut by 0 bases and J by 1 base, with 4 bases left in between. The CDR3 sequence is 14 residues long. Germline CDR1 MNHEY, CDR2 SVGEGT.

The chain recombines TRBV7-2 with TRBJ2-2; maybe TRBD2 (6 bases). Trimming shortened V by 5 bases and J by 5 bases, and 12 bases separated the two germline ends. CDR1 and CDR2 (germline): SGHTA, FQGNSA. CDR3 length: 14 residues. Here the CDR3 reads CASSVAGRTGELFF. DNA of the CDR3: TGTGCCAGCAGCGTGGCGGGACGGACCGGGGAGCTGTTTTTT.

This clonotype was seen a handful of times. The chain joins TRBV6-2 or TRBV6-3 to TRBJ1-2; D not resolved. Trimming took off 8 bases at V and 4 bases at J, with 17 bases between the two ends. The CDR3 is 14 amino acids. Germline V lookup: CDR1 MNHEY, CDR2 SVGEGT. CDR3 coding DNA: TGTGCCAGCCGCGATCCCGGACGGGGCTATGGCTACACCTTC. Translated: CASRDPGRGYGYTF.

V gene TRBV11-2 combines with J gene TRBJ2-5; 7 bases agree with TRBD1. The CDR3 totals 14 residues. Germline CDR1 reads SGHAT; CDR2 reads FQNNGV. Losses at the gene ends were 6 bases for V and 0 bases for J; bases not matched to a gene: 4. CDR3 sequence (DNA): TGTGCCAGCAGTTTACAGGGGTACCAAGAGACCCAGTACTTC. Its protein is CASSLQGYQETQYF.

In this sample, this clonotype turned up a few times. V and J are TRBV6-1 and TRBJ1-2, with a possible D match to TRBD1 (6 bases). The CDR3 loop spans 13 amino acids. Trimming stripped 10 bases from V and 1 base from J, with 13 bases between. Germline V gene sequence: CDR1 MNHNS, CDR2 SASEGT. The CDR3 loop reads CATWDTFNYGYTF. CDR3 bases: TGTGCCACCTGGGACACCTTTAACTATGGCTACACCTTC.

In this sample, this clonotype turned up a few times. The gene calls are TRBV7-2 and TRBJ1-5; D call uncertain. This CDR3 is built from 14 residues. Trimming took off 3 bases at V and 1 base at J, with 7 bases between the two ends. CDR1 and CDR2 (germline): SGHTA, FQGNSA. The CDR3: CASSFTASNQPQHF. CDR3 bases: TGTGCCAGCAGCTTCACAGCGAGCAATCAGCCCCAGCATTTT.

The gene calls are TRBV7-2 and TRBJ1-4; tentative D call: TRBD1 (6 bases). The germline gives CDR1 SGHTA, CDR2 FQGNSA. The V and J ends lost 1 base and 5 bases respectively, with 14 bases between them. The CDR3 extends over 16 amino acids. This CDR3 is CASSLDRGARNEKLFF. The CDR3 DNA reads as TGTGCCAGCAGCTTAGATCGGGGGGCTCGAAATGAAAAACTGTTTTTT.

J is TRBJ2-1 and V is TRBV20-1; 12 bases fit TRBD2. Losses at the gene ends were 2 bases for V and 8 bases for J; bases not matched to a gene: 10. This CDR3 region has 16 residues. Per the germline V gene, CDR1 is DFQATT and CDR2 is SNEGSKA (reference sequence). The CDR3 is CSARRPSGRAEHEQFF. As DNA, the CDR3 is TGCAGTGCTAGACGGCCTAGCGGGAGGGCCGAGCATGAGCAGTTCTTC.

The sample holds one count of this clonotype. The CDR3, as DNA: TGTGCCAGCAGTTTGGAACCCTCGAGCCGCAAAGGCGGGGAGCTGTTTTTT. It yields the protein CASSLEPSSRKGGELFF. This sequence joins TRBV28 and TRBJ2-2; no clear D gene. With 3 bases removed from V and 7 bases from J, the gap between germline ends came to 21 bases. This CDR3 is built from 17 residues. Germline V gives CDR1 MDHEN, CDR2 SYDVKM.

In nucleotides, the CDR3 is TGTGCCACTACAGGGACCTACGAGCAGTACTTC. Translating gives CATTGTYEQYF. V gene TRBV6-1 combines with J gene TRBJ2-7; D is possibly TRBD1 (6 bases). This CDR3 comprises 11 residues. V lost 10 bases to trimming and J lost 2 bases, with 9 bases between them. Germline CDR1 is MNHNS and CDR2 is SASEGT.

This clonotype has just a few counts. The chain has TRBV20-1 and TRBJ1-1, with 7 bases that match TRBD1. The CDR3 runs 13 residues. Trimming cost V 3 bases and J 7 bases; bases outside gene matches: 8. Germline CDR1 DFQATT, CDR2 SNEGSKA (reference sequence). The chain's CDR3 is CSARSGQSFEAFF. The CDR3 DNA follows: TGCAGTGCTAGGTCGGGACAGTCATTTGAAGCTTTCTTT.

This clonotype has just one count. This CDR3 is CASSEGLNQPQHF. As DNA, the CDR3 is TGTGCCAGCTCCGAGGGTCTCAATCAGCCCCAGCATTTT. The V and J genes are TRBV2 and TRBJ1-5; D is undetermined. CDR3 length: 13 amino acids. V was cut by 8 bases and J by 3 bases, with 11 bases left in between. Germline CDR1 and CDR2: SNHLY and FYNNEI.

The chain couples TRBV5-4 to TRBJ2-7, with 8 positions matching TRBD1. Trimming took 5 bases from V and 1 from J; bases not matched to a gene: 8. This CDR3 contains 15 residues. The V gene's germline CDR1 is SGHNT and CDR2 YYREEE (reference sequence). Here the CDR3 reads CASRFDRGASYEQYF. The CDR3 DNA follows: TGTGCCAGCAGATTTGACAGGGGAGCTTCCTACGAGCAGTACTTC.

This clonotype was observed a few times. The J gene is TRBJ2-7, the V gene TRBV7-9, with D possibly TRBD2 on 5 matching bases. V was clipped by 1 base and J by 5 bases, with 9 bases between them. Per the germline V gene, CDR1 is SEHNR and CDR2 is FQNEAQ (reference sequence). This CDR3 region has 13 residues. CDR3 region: CASSLVAGNEQYF. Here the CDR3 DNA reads TGTGCCAGCAGCTTAGTGGCCGGGAACGAGCAGTACTTC. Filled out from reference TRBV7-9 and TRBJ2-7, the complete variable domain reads DTGVSQNPRHKITKRGQNVTFRCDPISEHNRLYWYRQTLGQGPEFLTYFQNEAQLEKSRLLSDRFSAERPKGSFSTLEIQRTEQGDSAMYLCASSLVAGNEQYFGPGTRLTVT.

The CDR3, as DNA: TGCGCCAGCAGCTTGGCCGGCCAGGGGGCCAACACTGAAGCTTTCTTT. This translates into CASSLAGQGANTEAFF. The gene calls are TRBV5-1 and TRBJ1-1; 8 bases match TRBD1. The V gene's germline CDR1 is SGHRS and CDR2 YFSETQ. CDR3 size: 16 residues. V lost 0 bases to trimming and J lost 2 bases; unmatched junction nucleotides: 6.

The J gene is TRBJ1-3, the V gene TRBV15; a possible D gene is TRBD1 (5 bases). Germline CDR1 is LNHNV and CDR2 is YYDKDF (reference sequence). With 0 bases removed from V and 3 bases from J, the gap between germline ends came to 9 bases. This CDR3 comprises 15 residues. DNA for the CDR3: TGTGCCACCAGCAGAGATAAGACAGTTGGAAACACCATATATTTT. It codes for CATSRDKTVGNTIYF. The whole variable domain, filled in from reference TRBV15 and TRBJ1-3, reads DAMVIQNPRYQVTQFGKPVTLSCSQTLNHNVMYWYQQKSSQAPKLLFHYYDKDFNNEADTPDNFQSRRPNTSFCFLDIRSPGLGDTAMYLCATSRDKTVGNTIYFGEGSWLTVV.

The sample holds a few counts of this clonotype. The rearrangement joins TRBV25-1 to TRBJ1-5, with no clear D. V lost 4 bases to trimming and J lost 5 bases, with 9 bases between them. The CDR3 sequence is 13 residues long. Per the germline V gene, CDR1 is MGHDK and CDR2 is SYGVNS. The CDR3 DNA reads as TGTGCCAGCAGTGGGAGTATGGATCAGCCCCAGCATTTT. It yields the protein CASSGSMDQPQHF.

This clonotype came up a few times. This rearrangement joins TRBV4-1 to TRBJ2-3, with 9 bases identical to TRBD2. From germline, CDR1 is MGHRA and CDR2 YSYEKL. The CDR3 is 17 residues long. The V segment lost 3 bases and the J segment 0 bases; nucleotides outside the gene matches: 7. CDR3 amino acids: CASSHGTSYYSTDTQYF. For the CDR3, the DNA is TGCGCCAGCAGCCACGGGACTAGCTATTATAGCACAGATACGCAGTATTTT.

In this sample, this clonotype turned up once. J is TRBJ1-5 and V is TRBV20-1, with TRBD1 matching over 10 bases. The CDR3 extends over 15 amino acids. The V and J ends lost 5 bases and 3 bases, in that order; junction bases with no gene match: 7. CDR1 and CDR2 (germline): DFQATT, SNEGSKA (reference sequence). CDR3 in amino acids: CSALGGTGDNQPQHF. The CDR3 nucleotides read TGCAGTGCTCTAGGGGGGACAGGGGACAATCAGCCCCAGCATTTT.

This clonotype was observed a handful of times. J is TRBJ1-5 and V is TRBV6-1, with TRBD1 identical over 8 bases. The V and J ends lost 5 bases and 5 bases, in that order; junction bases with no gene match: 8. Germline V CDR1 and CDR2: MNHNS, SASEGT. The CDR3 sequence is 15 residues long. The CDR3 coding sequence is TGTGCCAGCAGTCCGGGGGGGACAGGTCATCAGCCCCAGCATTTT. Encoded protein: CASSPGGTGHQPQHF.

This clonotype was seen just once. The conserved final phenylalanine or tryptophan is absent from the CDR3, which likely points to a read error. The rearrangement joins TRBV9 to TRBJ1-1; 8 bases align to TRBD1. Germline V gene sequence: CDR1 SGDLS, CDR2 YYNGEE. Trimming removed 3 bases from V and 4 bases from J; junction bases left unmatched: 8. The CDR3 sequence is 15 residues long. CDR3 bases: TGTGCCAGCAGCGCCTTGGACAGGGATGGCACTGAAGCTTTCCTT. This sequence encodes CASSALDRDGTEAFL.

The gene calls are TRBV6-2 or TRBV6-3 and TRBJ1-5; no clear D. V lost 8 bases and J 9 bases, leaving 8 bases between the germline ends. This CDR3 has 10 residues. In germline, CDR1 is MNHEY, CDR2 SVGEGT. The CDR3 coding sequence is TGTGCCAGCGGGGAGTCGCCCCAGCATTTT. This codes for CASGESPQHF.

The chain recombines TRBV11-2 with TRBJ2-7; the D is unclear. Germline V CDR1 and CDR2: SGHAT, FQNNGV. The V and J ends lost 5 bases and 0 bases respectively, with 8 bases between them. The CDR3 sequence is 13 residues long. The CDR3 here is CASSQPASYEQYF. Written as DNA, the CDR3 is TGTGCCAGCAGCCAGCCAGCCTCCTACGAGCAGTACTTC.

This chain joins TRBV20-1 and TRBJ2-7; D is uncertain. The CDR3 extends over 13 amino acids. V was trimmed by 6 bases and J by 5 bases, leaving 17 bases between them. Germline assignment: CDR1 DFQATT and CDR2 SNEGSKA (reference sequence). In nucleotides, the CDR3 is TGCAGTGCGACGATCCCTGGCTGGAACGAGCAGTACTTC. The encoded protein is CSATIPGWNEQYF.